This T cell receptor (beta chain) was captured by sequencing in a study of T cell responses to AZD1222 COVID-19 vaccine. Repertoires were generated with immunoSEQ multiplex PCR, while TCRdb's copy carries only in-frame clones and drops some. This table holds approximately 180,000 clones, around 90% found once. Trimming stripped 6 bases from V and 1 base from J, with 9 bases between. This CDR3 has 13 residues. Sample: peripheral blood, taken on day 0 of AZD1222 vaccination. J is TRBJ1-1 and V is TRBV6-7, with D tentatively TRBD1 (5 bases). TRBV6-7 qualifies as an ORF whose function is uncertain. This receptor was obtained from an adult in good health. The CDR3 DNA reads TGTGCCAGCAGCACACAGGAGAACACTGAAGCTTTCTTT. Its protein product is CASSTQENTEAFF.